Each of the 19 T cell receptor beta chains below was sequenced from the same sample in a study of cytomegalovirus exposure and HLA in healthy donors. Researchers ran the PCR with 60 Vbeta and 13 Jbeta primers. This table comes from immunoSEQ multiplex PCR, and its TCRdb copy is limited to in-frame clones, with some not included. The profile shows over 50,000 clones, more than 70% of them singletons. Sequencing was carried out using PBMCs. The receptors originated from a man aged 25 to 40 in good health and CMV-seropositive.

In DNA, the CDR3 is TGTGCCAGCAGCTTACCCCTTCGACAGGGGAGCTCTGGGGCCAACGTCCTGACTTTC. This gives the protein CASSLPLRQGSSGANVLTF. The genes are TRBV7-9 and TRBJ2-6; 8 nucleotides match TRBD1. CDR3 length equals 19 residues. From germline, CDR1 is SEHNR and CDR2 FQNEAQ (reference sequence). Trimming removed 2 bases from V and 0 bases from J; junction bases left unmatched: 9.

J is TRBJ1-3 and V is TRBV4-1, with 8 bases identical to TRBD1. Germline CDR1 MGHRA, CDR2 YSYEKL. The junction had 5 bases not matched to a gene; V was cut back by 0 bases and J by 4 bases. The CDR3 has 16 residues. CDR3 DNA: TGCGCCAGCAGCCAAGAACCAGGGGGCCTAGGAAACACCATATATTTT. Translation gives CASSQEPGGLGNTIYF.

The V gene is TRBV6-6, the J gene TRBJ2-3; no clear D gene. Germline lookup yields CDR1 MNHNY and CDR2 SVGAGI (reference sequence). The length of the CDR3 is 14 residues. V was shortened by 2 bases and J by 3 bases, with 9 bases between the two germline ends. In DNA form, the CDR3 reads TGTGCCAGCAGTTACGTGGGCGAGACAGATACGCAGTATTTT. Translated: CASSYVGETDTQYF.

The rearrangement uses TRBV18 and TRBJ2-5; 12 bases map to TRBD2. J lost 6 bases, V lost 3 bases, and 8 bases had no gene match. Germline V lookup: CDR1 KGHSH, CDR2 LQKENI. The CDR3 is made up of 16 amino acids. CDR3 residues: CASSPETSGSGKTQYF. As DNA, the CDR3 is TGTGCCAGCTCACCTGAGACTAGCGGGAGCGGAAAGACCCAGTACTTC.

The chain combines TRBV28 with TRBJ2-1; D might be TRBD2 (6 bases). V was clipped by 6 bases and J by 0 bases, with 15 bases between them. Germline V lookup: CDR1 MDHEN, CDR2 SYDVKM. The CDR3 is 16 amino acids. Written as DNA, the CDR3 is TGTGCCAGCAGGGCCTGGGGGGAGAGCTCCTACAATGAGCAGTTCTTC. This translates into CASRAWGESSYNEQFF.

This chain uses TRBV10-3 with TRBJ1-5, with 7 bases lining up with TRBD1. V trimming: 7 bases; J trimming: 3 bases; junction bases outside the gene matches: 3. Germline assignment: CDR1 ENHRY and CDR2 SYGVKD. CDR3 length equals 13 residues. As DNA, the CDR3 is TGTGCCATCAAGGGGGCCGTCAATCAGCCCCAGCATTTT. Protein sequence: CAIKGAVNQPQHF.

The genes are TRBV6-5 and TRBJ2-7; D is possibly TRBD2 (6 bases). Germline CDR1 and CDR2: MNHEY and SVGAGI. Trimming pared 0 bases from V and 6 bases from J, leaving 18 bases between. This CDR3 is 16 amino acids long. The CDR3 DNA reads TGTGCCAGCAGTTACTCGAGAACGGCGGGGAAGGGCGAGCAGTACTTC. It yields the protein CASSYSRTAGKGEQYF.

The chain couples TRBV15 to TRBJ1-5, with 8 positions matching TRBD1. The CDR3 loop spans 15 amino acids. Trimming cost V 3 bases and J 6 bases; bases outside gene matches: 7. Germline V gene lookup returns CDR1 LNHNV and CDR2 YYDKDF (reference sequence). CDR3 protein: CATSSTGGGGQPQHF. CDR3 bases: TGTGCCACCAGCAGCACAGGGGGGGGCGGTCAGCCCCAGCATTTT.

The CDR3 reads CASSPGILDTEAFF. CDR3 bases: TGTGCCAGCAGCCCCGGTATTTTGGACACTGAAGCTTTCTTT. The V and J genes are TRBV5-4 and TRBJ1-1; no clear D gene. V lost 4 bases and J 3 bases, leaving 13 bases between the germline ends. The germline V gene has CDR1 SGHNT and CDR2 YYREEE (reference sequence). The CDR3 totals 14 residues.

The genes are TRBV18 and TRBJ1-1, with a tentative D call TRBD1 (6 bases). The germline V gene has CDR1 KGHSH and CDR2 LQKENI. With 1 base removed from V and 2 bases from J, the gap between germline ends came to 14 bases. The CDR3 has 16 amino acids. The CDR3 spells CASSPLRGGGNTEAFF. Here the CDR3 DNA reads TGTGCCAGCTCACCACTCCGCGGGGGCGGAAACACTGAAGCTTTCTTT.

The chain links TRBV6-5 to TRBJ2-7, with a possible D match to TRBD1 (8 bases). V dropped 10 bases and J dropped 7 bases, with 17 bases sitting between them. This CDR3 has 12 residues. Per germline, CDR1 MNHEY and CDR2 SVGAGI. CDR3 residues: CATTGGGLEQYF. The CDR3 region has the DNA TGTGCCACAACAGGGGGGGGATTAGAGCAGTACTTC.

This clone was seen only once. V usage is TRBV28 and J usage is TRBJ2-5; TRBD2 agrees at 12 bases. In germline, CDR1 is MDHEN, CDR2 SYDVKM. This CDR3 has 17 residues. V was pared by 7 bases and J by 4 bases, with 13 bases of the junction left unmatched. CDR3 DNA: TGTGCCAGCAACCTTGGGCGACTAGCGGGAGTTCGAGAGACCCAGTACTTC. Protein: CASNLGRLAGVRETQYF. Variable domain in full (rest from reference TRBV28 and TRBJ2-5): DVKVTQSSRYLVKRTGEKVFLECVQDMDHENMFWYRQDPGLGLRLIYFSYDVKMKEKGDIPEGYSVSREKKERFSLILESASTNQTSMYLCASNLGRLAGVRETQYFGPGTRLLVL.

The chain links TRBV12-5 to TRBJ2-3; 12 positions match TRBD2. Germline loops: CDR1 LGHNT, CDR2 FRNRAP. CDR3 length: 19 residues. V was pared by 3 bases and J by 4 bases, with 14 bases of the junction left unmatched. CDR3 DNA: TGTGCTAGTGGTTTAAGTCCACTAGCGGGAGGAGGACCCTCAGATACGCAGTATTTT. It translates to CASGLSPLAGGGPSDTQYF.

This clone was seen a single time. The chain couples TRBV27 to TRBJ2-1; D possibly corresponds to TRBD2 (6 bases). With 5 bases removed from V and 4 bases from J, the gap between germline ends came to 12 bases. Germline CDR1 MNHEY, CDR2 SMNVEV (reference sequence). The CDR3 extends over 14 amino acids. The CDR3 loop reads CASSLGTPYNEQFF. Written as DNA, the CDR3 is TGTGCCAGCAGTCTCGGGACTCCTTACAATGAGCAGTTCTTC.

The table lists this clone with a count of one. CDR3 sequence reads: CASSPIAGASETQYF. The CDR3 DNA reads TGTGCCAGCTCACCAATAGCGGGAGCCTCGGAGACCCAGTACTTC. The chain combines TRBV18 with TRBJ2-5; TRBD2 aligns across 9 bases. Germline V gene sequence: CDR1 KGHSH, CDR2 LQKENI. The V segment lost 2 bases and the J segment 5 bases; nucleotides outside the gene matches: 6. This CDR3 is 15 amino acids long.

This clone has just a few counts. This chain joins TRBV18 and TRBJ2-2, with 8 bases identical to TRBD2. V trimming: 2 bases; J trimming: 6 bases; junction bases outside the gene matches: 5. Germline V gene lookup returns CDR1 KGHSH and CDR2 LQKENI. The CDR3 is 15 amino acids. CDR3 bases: TGTGCCAGCTCACCAACTAGCGGAGCACCCGGGGAGCTGTTTTTT. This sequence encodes CASSPTSGAPGELFF.

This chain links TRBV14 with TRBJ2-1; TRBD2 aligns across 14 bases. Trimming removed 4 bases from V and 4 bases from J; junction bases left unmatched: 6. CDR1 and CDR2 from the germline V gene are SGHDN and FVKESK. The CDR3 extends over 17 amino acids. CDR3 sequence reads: CASSRGLAGAPYNEQFF. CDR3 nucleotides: TGTGCCAGCAGCCGGGGACTAGCGGGAGCCCCTTACAATGAGCAGTTCTTC.

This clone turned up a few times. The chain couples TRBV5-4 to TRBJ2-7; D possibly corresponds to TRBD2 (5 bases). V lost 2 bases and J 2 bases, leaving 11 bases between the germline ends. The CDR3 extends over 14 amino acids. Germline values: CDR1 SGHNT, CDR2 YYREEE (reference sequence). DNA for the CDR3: TGTGCCAGCAGCTTAAGAGGGAGCGCCTACGAGCAGTACTTC. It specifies CASSLRGSAYEQYF.

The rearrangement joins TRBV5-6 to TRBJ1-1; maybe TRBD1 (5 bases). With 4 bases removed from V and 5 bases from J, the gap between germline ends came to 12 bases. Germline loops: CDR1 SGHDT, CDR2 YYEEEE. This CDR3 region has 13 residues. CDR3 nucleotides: TGTGCCAGCAGCCTCGACAGAGATACTGAAGCTTTCTTT. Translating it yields CASSLDRDTEAFF.